Described below is a single TCR beta chain sequence and its context. The data belong to a study of CD4+ T cells in melanoma. Germline-derived CDR1 and CDR2 are SGHTA and FQGNSA. The V end lost 4 bases, the J end lost 5 bases, and 23 bases lay between the germline ends. This CDR3 spans 17 amino acids. This table comes from immunoSEQ multiplex PCR, and its TCRdb copy is limited to in-frame clones, with some not included. The profile covers about 50,000 clones, with about 88% appearing a single time and 10% to 15% taken by the ten largest. This TCR came from a human donor with melanoma. The chain recombines TRBV7-2 with TRBJ2-5; TRBD2 is a possible D gene (6 bases). The sample consisted of peripheral blood. The CDR3 region has the DNA TGTGCCAGCAGCTATGCCCATGGGTGGGGGGTAATGGAGACCCAGTACTTC. Its protein product is CASSYAHGWGVMETQYF.